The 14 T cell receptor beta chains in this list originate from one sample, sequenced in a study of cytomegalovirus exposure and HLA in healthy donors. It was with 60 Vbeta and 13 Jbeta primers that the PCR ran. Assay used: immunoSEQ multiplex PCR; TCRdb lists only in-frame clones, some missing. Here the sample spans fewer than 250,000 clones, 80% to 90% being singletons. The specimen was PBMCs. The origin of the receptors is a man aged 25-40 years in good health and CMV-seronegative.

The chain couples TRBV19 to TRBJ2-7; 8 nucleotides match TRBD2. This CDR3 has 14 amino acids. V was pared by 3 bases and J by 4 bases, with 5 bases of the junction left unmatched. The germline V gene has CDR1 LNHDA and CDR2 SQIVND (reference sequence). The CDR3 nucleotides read TGTGCCAGTAGTATCGGGGGGGCGGGTTACGAGCAGTACTTC. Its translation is CASSIGGAGYEQYF. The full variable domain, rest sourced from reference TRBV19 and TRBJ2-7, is DGGITQSPKYLFRKEGQNVTLSCEQNLNHDAMYWYRQDPGQGLRLIYYSQIVNDFQKGDIAEGYSVSREKKESFPLTVTSAQKNPTAFYLCASSIGGAGYEQYFGPGTRLTVT.

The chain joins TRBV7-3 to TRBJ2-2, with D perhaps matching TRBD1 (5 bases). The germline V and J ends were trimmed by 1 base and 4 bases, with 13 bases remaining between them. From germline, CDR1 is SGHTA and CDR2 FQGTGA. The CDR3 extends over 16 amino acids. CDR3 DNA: TGTGCCAGCAGCTTAATCGAAGGGGTACGCACCGGGGAGCTGTTTTTT. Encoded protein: CASSLIEGVRTGELFF.

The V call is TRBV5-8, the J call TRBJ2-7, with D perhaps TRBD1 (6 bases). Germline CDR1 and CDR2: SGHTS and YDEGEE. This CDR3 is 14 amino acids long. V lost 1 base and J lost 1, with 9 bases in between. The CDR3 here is CASSLTGISYEQYF. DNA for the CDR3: TGTGCCAGCAGCTTGACAGGGATTTCCTACGAGCAGTACTTC. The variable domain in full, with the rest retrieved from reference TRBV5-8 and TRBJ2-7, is EAGVTQSPTHLIKTRGQQATLRCSPISGHTSVYWYQQALGLGLQFLLWYDEGEERNRGNFPPRFSGRQFPNYSSELNVNALELEDSALYLCASSLTGISYEQYFGPGTRLTVT.

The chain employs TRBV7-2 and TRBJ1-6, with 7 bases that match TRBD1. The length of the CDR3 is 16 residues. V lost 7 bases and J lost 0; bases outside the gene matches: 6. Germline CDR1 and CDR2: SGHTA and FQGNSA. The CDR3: CASTIQGSSYNSPLHF. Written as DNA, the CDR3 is TGTGCCAGCACCATACAGGGGAGCTCCTATAATTCACCCCTCCACTTT.

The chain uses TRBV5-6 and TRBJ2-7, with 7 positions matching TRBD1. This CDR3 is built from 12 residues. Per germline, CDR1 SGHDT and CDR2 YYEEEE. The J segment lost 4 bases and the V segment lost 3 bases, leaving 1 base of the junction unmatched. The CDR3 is CASSSTGYEQYF. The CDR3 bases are TGTGCCAGCAGCTCGACAGGGTACGAGCAGTACTTC.

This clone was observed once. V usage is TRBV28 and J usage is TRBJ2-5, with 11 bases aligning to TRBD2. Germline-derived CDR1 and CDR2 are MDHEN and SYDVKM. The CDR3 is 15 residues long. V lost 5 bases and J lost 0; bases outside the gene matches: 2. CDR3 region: CASSPTSGDQETQYF. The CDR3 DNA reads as TGTGCCAGCAGTCCGACTAGCGGGGACCAAGAGACCCAGTACTTC.

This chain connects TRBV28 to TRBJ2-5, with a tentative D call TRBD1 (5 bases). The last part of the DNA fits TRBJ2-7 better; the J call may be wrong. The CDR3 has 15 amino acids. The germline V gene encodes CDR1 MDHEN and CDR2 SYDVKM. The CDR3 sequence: CASSLYPDSSYEQYF. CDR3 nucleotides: TGTGCCAGCAGTTTATACCCAGACAGTTCCTACGAGCAGTACTTC.

CDR3 sequence: CASSPGTGPSRGELFF. CDR3 nucleotide sequence: TGCGCCAGCAGCCCAGGGACAGGGCCCTCCAGAGGGGAGCTGTTTTTT. The genes are TRBV5-1 and TRBJ2-2, with 9 bases aligning to TRBD1. The CDR3 totals 16 residues. The germline gives CDR1 SGHRS, CDR2 YFSETQ. V was pared by 4 bases and J by 8 bases, with 12 bases of the junction left unmatched.

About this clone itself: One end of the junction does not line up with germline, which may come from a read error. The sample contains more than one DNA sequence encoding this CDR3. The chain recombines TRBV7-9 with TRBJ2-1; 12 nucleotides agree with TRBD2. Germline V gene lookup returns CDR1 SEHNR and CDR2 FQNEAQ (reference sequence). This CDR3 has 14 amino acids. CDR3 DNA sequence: TGTGCCAGCAGCCTAGCGGGGGGGTACAATGAGCAGTTCTTC. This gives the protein CASSLAGGYNEQFF.

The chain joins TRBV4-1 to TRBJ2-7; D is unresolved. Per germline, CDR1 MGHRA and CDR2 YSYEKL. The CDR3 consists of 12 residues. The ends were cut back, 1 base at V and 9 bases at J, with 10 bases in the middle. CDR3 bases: TGCGCCAGCAGCCAAGGTCCAGGTGTGCAGTACTTC. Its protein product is CASSQGPGVQYF.

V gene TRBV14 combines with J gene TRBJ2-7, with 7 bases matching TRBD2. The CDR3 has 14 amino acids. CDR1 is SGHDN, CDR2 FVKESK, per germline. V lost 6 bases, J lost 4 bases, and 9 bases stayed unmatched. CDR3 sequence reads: CASRRTGTTYEQYF. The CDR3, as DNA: TGTGCCAGCAGGCGTACCGGGACTACTTACGAGCAGTACTTC.

The CDR3 DNA follows: TGTGCCAGCAAAGCGGGGGTCGGAGAGACCCAGTACTTC. Its translation: CASKAGVGETQYF. This chain connects TRBV21-1 to TRBJ2-5; TRBD2, the table's D call, was not compared with the DNA. TRBV21-1 represents a pseudogene. This CDR3 is built from 13 residues.

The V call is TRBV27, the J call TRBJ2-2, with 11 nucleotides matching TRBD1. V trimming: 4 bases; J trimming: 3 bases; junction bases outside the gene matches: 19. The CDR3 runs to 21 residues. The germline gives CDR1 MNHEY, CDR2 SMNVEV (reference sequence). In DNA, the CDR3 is TGTGCCAGCAGTTCCCTCACGTGGGACAGGGGGGTATATTTGGACACCGGGGAGCTGTTTTTT. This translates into CASSSLTWDRGVYLDTGELFF.

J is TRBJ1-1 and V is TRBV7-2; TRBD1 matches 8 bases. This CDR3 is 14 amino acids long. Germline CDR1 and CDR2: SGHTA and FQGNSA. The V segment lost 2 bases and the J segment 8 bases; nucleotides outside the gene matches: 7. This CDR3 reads CASSLSGQATEAFF. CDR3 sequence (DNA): TGTGCCAGCAGCTTATCGGGACAGGCCACCGAAGCTTTCTTT.